This T cell receptor beta chain was sequenced for a study of T cell responses to AZD1222 COVID-19 vaccine. The study, taken as a whole, reports: Among spike-specific TCRs, nearly half reportedly target unmutated variant regions.

Pooling of second doses given at about 4 or about 12 weeks was done. Clones were read by immunoSEQ multiplex PCR, and TCRdb kept only the in-frame ones, dropping some. The table shows around 96,000 clones, with 90% to 95% occurring only once. As for this clone: Its antigen is undetermined.

Germline CDR1 reads SGHKS; CDR2 reads YYEKEE (reference sequence). The trim removed 2 bases at V and 6 bases at J, leaving 3 bases unmatched. This CDR3 spans 14 amino acids. Sequences were derived from peripheral blood, sampled 28 days after the second AZD1222 dose. This sequence was found in an adult who received the AZD1222 COVID-19 vaccine. This sequence joins TRBV5-5 and TRBJ2-2, with 8 bases identical to TRBD1. The CDR3: CASSLWTGPGELFF. The CDR3, as DNA: TGTGCCAGCAGCTTATGGACAGGGCCCGGGGAGCTGTTTTTT.